Listed here is a single TCR beta chain. In the original workflow: Amplification of reference gene primers was used by the study to estimate nucleated cell counts. Data came from immunoSEQ multiplex PCR; TCRdb stores just in-frame clones and leaves some out. V, J and clone size derive from that table, while D and trimming were established from the DNA sequence. In the table there are about 280,000 clones, roughly nine tenths of which are singletons. This sample was taken from a study of blood T cell repertoires in COVID-19. Overall study: The United States, Italy and Spain provided the acute and convalescent COVID-19 samples.

Enrolled through a virtual design, the participants were between 18 and 89 years of age and came from 24 US areas. Participant reports of clinical history set cohort assignment. Germline V gene lookup returns CDR1 GTSNPN and CDR2 SVGIG (reference sequence). V lost 1 base and J lost 11, with 12 bases in between. CDR3 length equals 13 residues. Sequenced: PBMCs or T cells enriched from blood (not recorded which). The clonotype was recovered from a woman aged 40 to 50 who had recovered from COVID-19. This chain uses TRBV30 with TRBJ1-6; D unresolved. The CDR3 is CAWSAHSGTPLHF. CDR3 nucleotides: TGTGCCTGGAGTGCCCACAGCGGGACACCCCTCCACTTT.